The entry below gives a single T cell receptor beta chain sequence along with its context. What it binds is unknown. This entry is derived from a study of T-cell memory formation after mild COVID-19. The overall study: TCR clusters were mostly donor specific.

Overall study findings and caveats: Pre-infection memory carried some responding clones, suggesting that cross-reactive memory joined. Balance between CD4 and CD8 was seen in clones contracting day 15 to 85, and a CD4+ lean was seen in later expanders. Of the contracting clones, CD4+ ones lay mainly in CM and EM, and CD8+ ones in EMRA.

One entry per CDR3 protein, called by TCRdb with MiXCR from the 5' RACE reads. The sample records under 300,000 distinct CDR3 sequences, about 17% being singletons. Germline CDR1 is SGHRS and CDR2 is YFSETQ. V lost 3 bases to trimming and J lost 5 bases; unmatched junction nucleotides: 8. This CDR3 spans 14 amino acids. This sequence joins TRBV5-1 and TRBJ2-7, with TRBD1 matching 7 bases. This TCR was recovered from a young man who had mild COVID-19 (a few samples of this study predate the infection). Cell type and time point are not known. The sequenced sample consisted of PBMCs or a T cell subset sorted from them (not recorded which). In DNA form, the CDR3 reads TGCGCCAGCAGCTCCGGCGCGACAGGGAACGAGCAGTACTTC. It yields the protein CASSSGATGNEQYF.